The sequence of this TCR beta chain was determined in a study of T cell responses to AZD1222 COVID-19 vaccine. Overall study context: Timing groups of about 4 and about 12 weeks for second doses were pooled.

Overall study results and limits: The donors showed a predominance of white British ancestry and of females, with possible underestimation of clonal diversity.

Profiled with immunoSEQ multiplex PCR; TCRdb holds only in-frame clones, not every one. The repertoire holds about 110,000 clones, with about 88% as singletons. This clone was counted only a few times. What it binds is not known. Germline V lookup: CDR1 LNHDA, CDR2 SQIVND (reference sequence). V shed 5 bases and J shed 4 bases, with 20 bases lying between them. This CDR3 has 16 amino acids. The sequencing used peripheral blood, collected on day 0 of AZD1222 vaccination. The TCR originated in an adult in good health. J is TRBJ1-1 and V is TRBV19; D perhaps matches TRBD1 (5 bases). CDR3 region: CASSPLGLQVGTEAFF. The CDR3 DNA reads TGTGCCAGTAGTCCCCTGGGTCTACAGGTCGGCACTGAAGCTTTCTTT.